This TCR beta chain was sequenced during a study of post-analysis software for immune sequencing data. For the study at large: In terms of disease course, relapsing-remitting, secondary progressive and progressive-relapsing multiple sclerosis were included.

To note about this clonotype: The antigen is not known.

CDR3 size: 14 residues. V lost 2 bases, J lost 9 bases, and 7 bases stayed unmatched. The germline CDR1 and CDR2 sequences are SEHNR and FQNEAQ (reference sequence). The library was made from cDNA and included unique molecular identifiers. Once about 0.95 to 10 million T cells were used, approximately 520,000 cDNA molecules resulted. Using its own MiXCR run on the PCR reads, TCRdb lists one record per CDR3 protein. The sample holds roughly 800,000 distinct CDR3 sequences; around 45% are singletons and the top ten take 4.9%. Broader study findings: F measure showed strong co-clustering of same-batch samples. Compared with controls, patients showed significantly lower normalized Chao1 diversity. About 5 TRBV segments appeared more often in patients than in controls, and TRBV5-6, TRBV5-1 and TRBV20-1 were among these.

Source material: blood. The origin of this receptor is a girl aged 5 to 17 with multiple sclerosis. This chain uses TRBV7-9 with TRBJ2-1; 7 bases map to TRBD2. The CDR3 region has the DNA TGTGCCAGCAGCTTAACCGGGGAGGGCACTGAGCAGTTCTTC. Translated: CASSLTGEGTEQFF. Full variable domain (outside the CDR3, taken from reference TRBV7-9 and TRBJ2-1): DTGVSQNPRHKITKRGQNVTFRCDPISEHNRLYWYRQTLGQGPEFLTYFQNEAQLEKSRLLSDRFSAERPKGSFSTLEIQRTEQGDSAMYLCASSLTGEGTEQFFGPGTRLTVL.